A single sample gave rise to the 14 T cell receptor beta chains below, sequenced in a study of beta chain features in type 1 diabetes. What was sequenced were expressed TCRB transcripts, since all of the isolated RNA had been reverse transcribed. Assay: immunoSEQ multiplex PCR; the TCRdb copy retains only in-frame clones and omits some. Seen here are 900,000 or so clones, roughly 16% observed once, and the top ten hold 0.023%. The sequenced sample consisted of naive CD4+ T cells from blood. These receptors came from a woman younger than 30 in good health.

This clone turned up a few times. The chain carries TRBV7-2 and TRBJ1-5; D is undetermined. CDR1 is SGHTA, CDR2 FQGNSA, per germline. Trimming stripped 5 bases from V and 4 bases from J, with 15 bases between. The CDR3 runs to 15 residues. CDR3 DNA: TGTGCCAGCAGCCTTGGACCGCAGCCAAATCAGCCCCAGCATTTT. Residues: CASSLGPQPNQPQHF. Drawing the rest from reference TRBV7-2 and TRBJ1-5, the complete variable domain is GAGVSQSPSNKVTEKGKDVELRCDPISGHTALYWYRQSLGQGLEFLIYFQGNSAPDKSGLPSDRFSAERTGGSVSTLTIQRTQQEDSAVYLCASSLGPQPNQPQHFGDGTRLSIL.

The chain recombines TRBV5-1 with TRBJ2-1; TRBD2 agrees at 9 bases. The CDR3 length is 15 residues. After removal of 0 bases from V and 8 bases from J, the junction contained 6 bases not matched to a gene. The germline CDR1 and CDR2 sequences are SGHRS and YFSETQ. The CDR3 region has the DNA TGCGCCAGCAGCTTGGGGCTAGCGGGACGGTATGAGCAGTTCTTC. Translated, it gives CASSLGLAGRYEQFF.

This clone was seen a handful of times. This chain links TRBV7-2 with TRBJ1-5; D is uncertain. The V end lost 3 bases, the J end lost 0 bases, and 12 bases lay between the germline ends. The CDR3 covers 16 residues. Germline CDR1 and CDR2: SGHTA and FQGNSA. The CDR3 DNA is TGTGCCAGCAGCTTTTTAGGAGGATTTAGCAATCAGCCCCAGCATTTT. Its translation: CASSFLGGFSNQPQHF.

In its sample, this clone was seen a few times. The V gene is TRBV7-2, the J gene TRBJ2-2; possibly TRBD2 for D (6 bases). The CDR3 covers 16 residues. V lost 5 bases, J lost 1 base, and 14 bases lay in between. Germline V gene data show CDR1 as SGHTA and CDR2 as FQGNSA. CDR3 region: CASSQGFSGNTGELFF. DNA of the CDR3: TGTGCCAGCAGCCAGGGATTTAGCGGGAACACCGGGGAGCTGTTTTTT.

The chain employs TRBV5-4 and TRBJ2-1; no firm D call. This CDR3 contains 14 residues. Germline CDR1 SGHNT, CDR2 YYREEE (reference sequence). The germline V and J ends were trimmed by 1 base and 7 bases, with 12 bases remaining between them. CDR3 sequence reads: CASSLPLERNEQFF. The CDR3 DNA sequence: TGTGCCAGCAGCTTGCCCCTAGAGCGTAATGAGCAGTTCTTC.

J is TRBJ2-1 and V is TRBV7-2; 8 bases match TRBD2. Germline CDR1 reads SGHTA; CDR2 reads FQGNSA. This CDR3 has 16 amino acids. Losses at the gene ends were 5 bases for V and 3 bases for J; bases not matched to a gene: 9. The CDR3 loop is CASSTRGGGYYNEQFF. CDR3 nucleotides: TGTGCCAGCAGCACCCGGGGGGGAGGGTACTACAATGAGCAGTTCTTC.

The chain joins TRBV4-3 to TRBJ2-3; the D is unclear. V lost 4 bases, J lost 3 bases, and 11 bases lay in between. CDR1 is LGHNA and CDR2 is YSLEER in the germline V gene. This CDR3 contains 14 residues. The CDR3 reads CASSPQQLTDTQYF. CDR3 in DNA: TGCGCCAGCAGCCCTCAGCAGTTAACAGATACGCAGTATTTT.

This chain links TRBV7-3 with TRBJ2-1; TRBD2 matches at 10 bases. Trimming cost V 2 bases and J 6 bases; bases outside gene matches: 4. From germline, CDR1 is SGHTA and CDR2 FQGTGA. This CDR3 has 15 amino acids. CDR3 sequence reads: CASSLVAGGVNEQFF. The DNA for the CDR3 is TGTGCCAGCAGCTTAGTAGCGGGAGGTGTCAATGAGCAGTTCTTC.

This clone was recorded a few times. The chain employs TRBV4-2 and TRBJ1-2; tentative D call: TRBD1 (6 bases). Germline CDR1 and CDR2: LGHNA and YNFKEQ. V was clipped by 0 bases and J by 4 bases, with 12 bases between them. CDR3 length: 15 amino acids. This CDR3 reads CASSQEAGQSYGYTF. As DNA, the CDR3 is TGTGCCAGCAGCCAAGAAGCCGGACAGAGCTATGGCTACACCTTC.

V gene TRBV10-3 combines with J gene TRBJ2-1; 7 nucleotides align to TRBD2. This CDR3 is built from 15 residues. J gave up 7 bases and V 10 bases, and 16 bases lay outside the gene matches. From germline, CDR1 is ENHRY and CDR2 SYGVKD. CDR3 region: CANGEGRTSTNEQFF. CDR3 in DNA: TGTGCCAACGGAGAGGGGAGGACTAGTACGAATGAGCAGTTCTTC.

This clone was observed a handful of times. The chain has TRBV4-2 and TRBJ2-7; D unresolved. Germline loops: CDR1 LGHNA, CDR2 YNFKEQ. This CDR3 is built from 16 residues. V lost 1 base to trimming and J lost 2 bases, with 15 bases between them. Written as DNA, the CDR3 is TGTGCCAGCAGCCAAGTAGTATCAGCTCTTCCCTACGAGCAGTACTTC. This codes for CASSQVVSALPYEQYF.

The V and J genes are TRBV21-1 and TRBJ2-7; the table gives TRBD1 as D, unverified against the DNA. TRBV21-1 is designated a pseudogene. The CDR3 is made up of 14 amino acids. The CDR3 nucleotides are TGTGCCAGCAGCCCTAGGACAGAGACCTACGAGCAGTACTTC. It translates to CASSPRTETYEQYF.

The chain carries TRBV25-1 and TRBJ1-1; a possible D gene is TRBD1 (5 bases). V was cut by 4 bases and J by 1 base, with 7 bases left in between. The CDR3 totals 13 residues. The germline gives CDR1 MGHDK, CDR2 SYGVNS. The CDR3 loop is CASSVDRNTEAFF. The CDR3 nucleotides read TGTGCCAGCAGTGTAGACAGGAACACTGAAGCTTTCTTT.

The chain carries TRBV11-1 and TRBJ2-1; TRBD1 is a possible D gene (6 bases). Germline V gives CDR1 SGHAT, CDR2 FQDESV (reference sequence). V was trimmed by 4 bases and J by 5 bases, leaving 15 bases between them. The CDR3 is 15 residues long. CDR3 in DNA: TGTGCCAGCAGCTCCAGGACAGCCCGGAACAATGAGCAGTTCTTC. It is translated as CASSSRTARNNEQFF.